These 2 T cell receptor beta chains came from one sample sequenced in a study of chemoradiotherapy in HPV16-positive cancers. Sequencing was performed with immunoSEQ multiplex PCR; in TCRdb, only in-frame clones are kept and a portion is missing. Of some 12,000 clones listed, roughly four fifths were seen once; the top ten hold approximately 0.96%. Sample collection occurred from a patient who underwent chemoradiotherapy. The receptor set was obtained from a human donor with HPV-associated anogenital cancer.

The rearrangement uses TRBV7-9 and TRBJ2-1; the D is unclear. Germline V gene lookup returns CDR1 SEHNR and CDR2 FQNEAQ (reference sequence). This CDR3 is built from 15 residues. V lost 3 bases to trimming and J lost 9 bases, with 18 bases between them. In DNA, the CDR3 is TGTGCCAGCAGCTTGGACGGCCTGGGAAAGGGTGAGCAGTTCTTC. As protein: CASSLDGLGKGEQFF.

Written as DNA, the CDR3 is TGTGCCAGCAGCGGGGTAAGCCGCAATGAAAAACTGTTTTTT. This encodes CASSGVSRNEKLFF. V and J are TRBV6-1 and TRBJ1-4; D uncertain. The CDR3 covers 14 residues. Germline V gene data show CDR1 as MNHNS and CDR2 as SASEGT. Trimming left V 6 bases short and J 5 bases short, with 13 bases between.